This TCR beta chain appears in the sequencing data of a study of T cell responses to AZD1222 COVID-19 vaccine. Analyses pooled second doses at about 4 or about 12 weeks. A note on this clone: Its antigen is unidentified.

This CDR3 is built from 14 residues. Germline V gene lookup returns CDR1 LNHDA and CDR2 SQIVND (reference sequence). J gave up 0 bases and V 6 bases, and 2 bases lay outside the gene matches. Study-wide results and limits: Without day 14 samples, only post-peak T cell repertoires were studied.

The data were produced by immunoSEQ multiplex PCR, yet TCRdb's version contains in-frame clones alone and is incomplete. The sample shows tens of thousands of clones, roughly 90% of them seen only once. This chain uses TRBV19 with TRBJ1-5; 7 nucleotides match TRBD1. The receptor's source is an adult who received the AZD1222 COVID-19 vaccine. Material: peripheral blood, obtained 28 days after the second AZD1222 dose. Here the CDR3 reads CASSGTVSNQPQHF. Written as DNA, the CDR3 is TGTGCCAGTAGCGGGACAGTTAGCAATCAGCCCCAGCATTTT.